The clone carrying this T cell receptor (beta chain) has a single count. The CDR3 consists of 15 residues. J lost 9 bases, V lost 7 bases, and 15 bases had no gene match. CDR1 is MGHDK and CDR2 is SYGVNS in the germline V gene. The data are from a study of blood T cell repertoires in COVID-19. At the level of the study: Specimens from acute and convalescent COVID-19 originated in the United States, Italy and Spain. PBMCs, B-cell-depleted T cells, or T cells provided the cDNA or gDNA that made up the material.

Methods used by the authors: The authors estimated nucleated cell counts from reference gene primer amplification. Repertoires were generated with immunoSEQ multiplex PCR, while TCRdb's copy carries only in-frame clones and drops some. For V, J and clone size, that table is used; D and trimming come from the DNA. The data hold 100,000 to 150,000 clones, with approximately 90% observed a single time. This chain joins TRBV25-1 and TRBJ2-1; 7 bases are a match to TRBD2. The material sequenced was peripheral blood. This sequence originates from a man between 65 and 85 years old with active or convalescent COVID-19. DNA for the CDR3: TGTGCCAGCACCTCCAACGAGGCGGGAGTATTTGAGCAGTTCTTC. Translation: CASTSNEAGVFEQFF.